Below, 8 T cell receptor beta chains from the same sample are listed, as sequenced in a study of cytomegalovirus exposure and HLA in healthy donors. With 60 Vbeta and 13 Jbeta primers, the PCR was carried out. The method was immunoSEQ multiplex PCR; TCRdb's version includes in-frame clones alone and lacks a portion of them. The sample has roughly 190,000 clones, approximately 90% seen once. Sequenced material: PBMCs. Every receptor here comes from a boy younger than 10 in good health and CMV-seronegative.

The rearrangement uses TRBV7-2 and TRBJ1-2; D gene ambiguous. Germline CDR1 and CDR2: SGHTA and FQGNSA. V dropped 3 bases and J dropped 6 bases, with 26 bases sitting between them. The CDR3 consists of 18 residues. In DNA form, the CDR3 reads TGTGCCAGCAGCTTTTTGGCAGAGCGATTGGATAAGCGGAATGGCTACACCTTC. Encoded protein: CASSFLAERLDKRNGYTF. The complete variable domain, with remaining parts taken from reference TRBV7-2 and TRBJ1-2, reads GAGVSQSPSNKVTEKGKDVELRCDPISGHTALYWYRQSLGQGLEFLIYFQGNSAPDKSGLPSDRFSAERTGGSVSTLTIQRTQQEDSAVYLCASSFLAERLDKRNGYTFGSGTRLTVV.

The CDR3 DNA reads as TGTGCCAGCAGTGCCCTACGGACAGGGAATAGCGAGCAGTACTTC. Residues: CASSALRTGNSEQYF. The rearrangement uses TRBV2 and TRBJ2-7, with 8 bases aligning to TRBD1. The V and J ends lost 4 bases and 6 bases, in that order; junction bases with no gene match: 11. Germline CDR1 and CDR2: SNHLY and FYNNEI. The CDR3 totals 15 residues.

This chain uses TRBV10-3 with TRBJ1-4; D is possibly TRBD1 (5 bases). Trimming cost V 3 bases and J 8 bases, with 13 bases left between them. The CDR3 loop spans 14 amino acids. Germline assignment: CDR1 ENHRY and CDR2 SYGVKD. CDR3 protein: CAISDRGTGEKLFF. The CDR3, as DNA: TGTGCCATCAGTGATAGGGGTACTGGGGAAAAACTGTTTTTT.

The J gene is TRBJ1-5, the V gene TRBV6-1; D is undetermined. Trimming took 8 bases from V and 1 from J, leaving 9 bases between them. The CDR3 is 13 amino acids. The germline gives CDR1 MNHNS, CDR2 SASEGT. The CDR3 region is CASAMWSNQPQHF. The CDR3 region has the DNA TGTGCCAGCGCGATGTGGAGCAATCAGCCCCAGCATTTT.

This chain uses TRBV9 with TRBJ2-7; 8 bases are a match to TRBD2. The CDR3 covers 15 residues. With 0 bases clipped from V and 5 bases from J, the junction kept 7 bases outside the gene matches. From germline, CDR1 is SGDLS and CDR2 YYNGEE. This CDR3 reads CASSVAQAGVHEQYF. The CDR3 DNA sequence: TGTGCCAGCAGCGTAGCTCAAGCGGGGGTACACGAGCAGTACTTC.

The rearrangement links TRBV13 to TRBJ1-5; D ambiguous. Trimming left V 6 bases short and J 2 bases short, with 23 bases between. Germline values: CDR1 PRHDT, CDR2 FYEKMQ (reference sequence). The CDR3 extends over 18 amino acids. The CDR3 region is CASSYSLERVMGNQPQHF. The CDR3 region has the DNA TGTGCCAGCAGTTACTCCCTTGAGCGGGTGATGGGCAATCAGCCCCAGCATTTT.

The chain links TRBV6-1 to TRBJ2-1; 7 bases fit TRBD1. Germline V gene lookup returns CDR1 MNHNS and CDR2 SASEGT. With 6 bases clipped from V and 4 bases from J, the junction kept 9 bases outside the gene matches. The CDR3 consists of 15 residues. The CDR3 spells CASSSRDRTYNEQFF. For the CDR3, the DNA is TGTGCCAGCAGCTCCCGGGACAGAACTTACAATGAGCAGTTCTTC.

The V and J genes are TRBV11-3 and TRBJ2-1, with D possibly TRBD1 on 5 matching bases. Germline V gene lookup returns CDR1 SGHNT and CDR2 YENEEA. This CDR3 is 15 amino acids long. Trimming pared 3 bases from V and 3 bases from J, leaving 12 bases between. The CDR3 reads CASSFTWGSYNEQFF. In nucleotides, the CDR3 is TGTGCCAGCAGCTTCACCTGGGGCAGCTACAATGAGCAGTTCTTC.